The 2 T cell receptor beta chains in this list originate from one sample, sequenced in a study of blood T cell repertoires in COVID-19. TCRdb's copy holds only in-frame clones and misses some; the assay was immunoSEQ multiplex PCR. Among around 200,000 clones listed, approximately 87% were seen once. What was sequenced was peripheral blood. The source is a man between 60 and 75 years old who had recovered from COVID-19.

The chain uses TRBV6-6 and TRBJ1-4, with TRBD1 matching 10 bases. V lost 10 bases, J lost 7 bases, and 6 bases stayed unmatched. CDR1 is MNHNY and CDR2 is SVGAGI in the germline V gene (reference sequence). The CDR3 length is 13 residues. The DNA of the CDR3 is TGTGCCACCAGGACAGGGGGAAGTGAAAAACTGTTTTTT. This encodes CATRTGGSEKLFF.

Note on this clone: The same CDR3 can be traced to other DNA sequences in this sample. The CDR3 sequence is CATGMGQGENTIYF. In DNA, the CDR3 is TGTGCCACCGGGATGGGACAGGGGGAGAATACCATATATTTT. The chain couples TRBV10-3 to TRBJ1-3, with TRBD1 identical over 11 bases. V shed 10 bases, J shed 10 bases, and the junction held 12 bases outside the gene matches. This CDR3 is built from 14 residues. Germline V lookup: CDR1 ENHRY, CDR2 SYGVKD.